The 5 T cell receptor beta chains below all came from one sample that was sequenced in a study of blood T cells in healthy people across ages. Primed by a sample-barcoded 5' primer and a J-beta primer mix, a second PCR proceeded for about 6 to 12 cycles. One entry per CDR3 protein results from TCRdb running MiXCR on the 5' RACE reads. The repertoire includes 1.4 million to 1.5 million distinct CDR3 sequences, 42% of them detected once, and approximately 7.9% sits in the top ten. Material: blood. These receptors were taken from a woman aged 18-29 years in good health.

This clonotype was observed many times. The J gene is TRBJ2-5, the V gene TRBV12-3 or TRBV12-4; tentative D call: TRBD1 (5 bases). The V end lost 3 bases, the J end lost 7 bases, and 6 bases lay between the germline ends. The CDR3 contains 11 residues. DNA of the CDR3: TGTGCCAGCAGTTTTAGGGGGACCCAGTACTTC. Amino acid sequence: CASSFRGTQYF.

The chain uses TRBV20-1 and TRBJ1-5; TRBD1 might be the D (5 bases). CDR3 length equals 14 residues. Trimming pared 4 bases from V and 1 base from J, leaving 11 bases between. The germline V gene has CDR1 DFQATT and CDR2 SNEGSKA (reference sequence). CDR3 bases: TGCAGTGCTATAGCAGGGTCGAGCAATCAGCCCCAGCATTTT. This codes for CSAIAGSSNQPQHF.

V usage is TRBV6-1 and J usage is TRBJ2-5; 10 nucleotides align to TRBD1. V dropped 8 bases and J dropped 0; count of bases not matched to a gene: 6. CDR1 MNHNS and CDR2 SASEGT come from the germline V gene. The CDR3 consists of 15 residues. CDR3 in DNA: TGTGCCAGCCTCCGGGACAGGGGACACCAAGAGACCCAGTACTTC. This codes for CASLRDRGHQETQYF.

This clonotype came up a few times. The chain has TRBV6-6 and TRBJ1-1; D may be TRBD1 (6 bases). The CDR3 sequence is 13 residues long. V dropped 5 bases and J dropped 6 bases, with 13 bases sitting between them. Germline V gives CDR1 MNHNY, CDR2 SVGAGI (reference sequence). CDR3 nucleotides: TGTGCCAGCAGTGGACACAGGGAACCTGAAGCTTTCTTT. It is translated as CASSGHREPEAFF.

For the CDR3, the DNA is TGTGCCAGCGGGGTGCCGACAGGGACAAATGAGCAGTTCTTC. Amino acids: CASGVPTGTNEQFF. The V gene is TRBV6-2 or TRBV6-3, the J gene TRBJ2-1, with TRBD1 matching 7 bases. Germline V gives CDR1 MNHEY, CDR2 SVGEGT. V was clipped by 8 bases and J by 7 bases; unmatched bases: 11. This CDR3 is built from 14 residues.